Shown below are 16 T cell receptor beta chains from a single sample sequenced in a study of blood T cell repertoires in COVID-19. Repertoires were generated with immunoSEQ multiplex PCR, while TCRdb's copy carries only in-frame clones and drops some. The sample lists 490,000 or so clones, roughly 88% occurring once. The sequenced sample was PBMCs or T cells enriched from blood (not recorded which). The receptors stem from a woman aged 40 to 50 who had recovered from COVID-19.

The chain carries TRBV5-1 and TRBJ1-4; a weak D match, TRBD1 (6 bases). Germline V gene lookup returns CDR1 SGHRS and CDR2 YFSETQ. This CDR3 spans 14 amino acids. V was clipped by 4 bases and J by 6 bases, with 13 bases between them. The CDR3 region has the DNA TGCGCCAGCAGCCCACTTACAGGGTATGAAAAACTGTTTTTT. Protein: CASSPLTGYEKLFF.

The chain is built from TRBV5-6 and TRBJ2-1, with 9 bases matching TRBD2. Germline V gene data show CDR1 as SGHDT and CDR2 as YYEEEE. V trimming: 0 bases; J trimming: 8 bases; junction bases outside the gene matches: 9. The CDR3 has 16 residues. CDR3 residues: CASSLVRMAGGDEQFF. The CDR3 DNA follows: TGTGCCAGCAGCTTGGTTAGGATGGCGGGAGGGGATGAGCAGTTCTTC.

This sequence joins TRBV7-2 and TRBJ2-7; 12 bases are shared with TRBD2. Trimming at V came to 4 bases and at J to 6 bases, leaving 7 bases not matched to a gene. CDR1 is SGHTA and CDR2 is FQGNSA in the germline V gene. The CDR3 loop spans 15 amino acids. The CDR3 spells CASSYALAGGREQYF. CDR3 in DNA: TGTGCCAGCAGCTACGCACTAGCGGGAGGACGCGAGCAGTACTTC.

This clone appeared many times. CDR3 in amino acids: CASSILNSMNTEAFF. The DNA for the CDR3 is TGTGCCAGTAGTATATTGAACAGTATGAACACTGAAGCTTTCTTT. The rearrangement joins TRBV19 to TRBJ1-1; the D is unclear. This CDR3 region has 15 residues. The germline V gene encodes CDR1 LNHDA and CDR2 SQIVND (reference sequence). The V gene lost 2 bases and the J gene lost 0 bases, with 10 bases spanning the gap.

V gene TRBV7-9 combines with J gene TRBJ2-1; weak D call: TRBD1 (6 bases). The CDR3 has 15 amino acids. Germline V lookup: CDR1 SEHNR, CDR2 FQNEAQ (reference sequence). Trimming left V 7 bases short and J 0 bases short, with 13 bases between. CDR3 nucleotides: TGTGCCAGCAATCAGGGGTCGAGCTCCTACAATGAGCAGTTCTTC. This encodes CASNQGSSSYNEQFF.

The chain couples TRBV4-3 to TRBJ1-1, with 9 bases aligning to TRBD1. Trimming at V came to 5 bases and at J to 1 base, leaving 8 bases not matched to a gene. Germline V CDR1 and CDR2: LGHNA, YSLEER. CDR3 length equals 16 residues. The CDR3 here is CASSEEDRGENTEAFF. The CDR3 DNA reads TGCGCCAGCAGCGAGGAAGACAGGGGGGAGAACACTGAAGCTTTCTTT.

V and J are TRBV2 and TRBJ1-1; D is possibly TRBD1 (5 bases). The length of the CDR3 is 14 residues. Germline-derived CDR1 and CDR2 are SNHLY and FYNNEI. V dropped 4 bases and J dropped 4 bases, with 13 bases sitting between them. CDR3 residues: CASSGTPLGTEAFF. DNA for the CDR3: TGTGCCAGCAGTGGGACACCCCTGGGCACTGAAGCTTTCTTT.

The chain uses TRBV18 and TRBJ2-5; 7 bases are shared with TRBD1. V was clipped by 8 bases and J by 4 bases; unmatched bases: 16. Germline V gene sequence: CDR1 KGHSH, CDR2 LQKENI. The CDR3 totals 16 residues. This CDR3 reads CASDRDSKTMGETQYF. The CDR3 nucleotides are TGTGCCAGCGACCGGGACAGCAAAACGATGGGAGAGACCCAGTACTTC.

The chain is built from TRBV27 and TRBJ1-2, with D maybe TRBD1 (5 bases). Germline loops: CDR1 MNHEY, CDR2 SMNVEV (reference sequence). V lost 3 bases, J lost 8 bases, and 13 bases lay in between. The length of the CDR3 is 13 residues. Here the CDR3 reads CASSFQGKRGYTF. The CDR3 nucleotides read TGTGCCAGCAGTTTTCAGGGTAAAAGGGGCTACACCTTC.

The rearrangement joins TRBV7-5 to TRBJ1-5. TRBV7-5 is annotated as a pseudogene. This CDR3 region has 18 residues. CDR3 in amino acids: CARSPRGTGGNSNQPQHF. CDR3 in DNA: TGTGCCAGAAGCCCCCGCGGCACCGGGGGGAATAGCAATCAGCCCCAGCATTTT.

The rearrangement uses TRBV2 and TRBJ2-5; tentatively, D is TRBD2 (6 bases). Germline V gene sequence: CDR1 SNHLY, CDR2 FYNNEI. Trimming removed 4 bases from V and 0 bases from J, with 6 bases in between. The CDR3 sequence is 13 residues long. The chain's CDR3 is CASSGGNQETQYF. The CDR3 DNA is TGTGCCAGCAGTGGCGGGAACCAAGAGACCCAGTACTTC.

The gene calls are TRBV9 and TRBJ2-1; D not certain. Germline loops: CDR1 SGDLS, CDR2 YYNGEE. Trimming took off 0 bases at V and 0 bases at J, with 16 bases between the two ends. The CDR3 length is 18 residues. DNA of the CDR3: TGTGCCAGCAGCGTAGCCTTGACTCGAACAAGCTCCTACAATGAGCAGTTCTTC. This gives the protein CASSVALTRTSSYNEQFF.

The CDR3 bases are TGTGCCAGTAAACCCCGGGACACCACACCGCAGAGAAAAGAGACCCAGTACTTC. Its translation is CASKPRDTTPQRKETQYF. The chain combines TRBV19 with TRBJ2-5; D possibly corresponds to TRBD1 (6 bases). Trimming took 7 bases from V and 3 from J, leaving 27 bases between them. Germline V gene sequence: CDR1 LNHDA, CDR2 SQIVND (reference sequence). The CDR3 covers 18 residues.

V is TRBV29-1 and J is TRBJ2-2; a weak D match, TRBD1 (6 bases). Germline assignment: CDR1 SQVTM and CDR2 ANQGSEA. V lost 4 bases and J lost 4, with 13 bases in between. The CDR3 covers 14 residues. This CDR3 is CSVVDTGSTGELFF. CDR3 DNA sequence: TGCAGCGTTGTAGACACAGGGAGCACCGGGGAGCTGTTTTTT.

This chain connects TRBV15 to TRBJ1-1, with 7 bases lining up with TRBD1. After removal of 1 base from V and 0 bases from J, the junction contained 2 bases not matched to a gene. This CDR3 has 15 amino acids. Germline CDR1 reads LNHNV; CDR2 reads YYDKDF (reference sequence). CDR3 region: CATSRGGQMNTEAFF. The DNA for the CDR3 is TGTGCCACCAGCAGAGGGGGACAGATGAACACTGAAGCTTTCTTT. Full variable domain (outside the CDR3, taken from reference TRBV15 and TRBJ1-1): DAMVIQNPRYQVTQFGKPVTLSCSQTLNHNVMYWYQQKSSQAPKLLFHYYDKDFNNEADTPDNFQSRRPNTSFCFLDIRSPGLGDTAMYLCATSRGGQMNTEAFFGQGTRLTVV.

CDR3 in amino acids: CASSSTPGLAGQETQYF. CDR3 bases: TGTGCCAGCAGCTCCACCCCGGGACTAGCGGGGCAAGAGACCCAGTACTTC. The V call is TRBV7-7, the J call TRBJ2-5; 13 bases line up with TRBD2. The CDR3 spans 17 residues. Germline V gene data show CDR1 as SSHAT and CDR2 as FNYEAQ (reference sequence). V lost 4 bases to trimming and J lost 2 bases; unmatched junction nucleotides: 7.